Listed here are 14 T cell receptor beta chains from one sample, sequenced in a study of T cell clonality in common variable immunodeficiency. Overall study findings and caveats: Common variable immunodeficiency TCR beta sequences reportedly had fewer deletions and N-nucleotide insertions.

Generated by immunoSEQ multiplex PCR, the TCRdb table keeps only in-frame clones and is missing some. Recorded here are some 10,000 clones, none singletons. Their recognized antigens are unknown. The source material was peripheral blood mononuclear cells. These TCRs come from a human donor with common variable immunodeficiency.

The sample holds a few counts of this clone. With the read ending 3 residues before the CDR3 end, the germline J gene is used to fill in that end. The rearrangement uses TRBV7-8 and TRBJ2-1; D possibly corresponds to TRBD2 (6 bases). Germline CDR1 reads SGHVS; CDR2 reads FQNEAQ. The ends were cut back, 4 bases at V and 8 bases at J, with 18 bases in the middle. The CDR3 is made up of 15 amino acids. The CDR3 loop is CASSWGGLRNYEQFF. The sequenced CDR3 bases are TGTGCCAGCAGCTGGGGCGGACTACGCAACTATGAG.

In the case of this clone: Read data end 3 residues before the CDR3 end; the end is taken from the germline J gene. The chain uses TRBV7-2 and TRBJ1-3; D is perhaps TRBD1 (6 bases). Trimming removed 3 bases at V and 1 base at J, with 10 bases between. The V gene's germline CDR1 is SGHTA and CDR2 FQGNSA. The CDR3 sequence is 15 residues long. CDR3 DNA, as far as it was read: TGTGCCAGCAGCTTGATGGGACAATCTGGAAACACC. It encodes CASSLMGQSGNT. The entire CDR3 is CASSLMGQSGNTIYF.

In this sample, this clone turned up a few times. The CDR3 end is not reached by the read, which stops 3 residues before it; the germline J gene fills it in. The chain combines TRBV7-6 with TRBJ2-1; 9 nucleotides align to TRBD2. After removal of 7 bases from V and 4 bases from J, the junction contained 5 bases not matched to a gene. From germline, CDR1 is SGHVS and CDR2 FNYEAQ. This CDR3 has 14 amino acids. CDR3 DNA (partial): TGTGCCAGCACCGCGACTAGCGGATACAATGAG. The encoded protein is CASTATSGYNE. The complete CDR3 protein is CASTATSGYNEQFF.

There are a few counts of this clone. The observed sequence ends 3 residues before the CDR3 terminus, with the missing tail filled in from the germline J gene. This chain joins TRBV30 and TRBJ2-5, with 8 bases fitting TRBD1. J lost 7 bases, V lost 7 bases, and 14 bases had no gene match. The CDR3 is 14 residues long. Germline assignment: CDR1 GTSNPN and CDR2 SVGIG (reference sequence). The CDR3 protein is CASQARTGLTTQYF. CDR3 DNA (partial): TGTGCCTCTCAGGCGCGGACAGGGCTAACGACC. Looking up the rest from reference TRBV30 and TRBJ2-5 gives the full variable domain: SQTIHQWPATLVQPVGSPLSLECTVEGTSNPNLYWYRQAAGRGLQLLFYSVGIGQISSEVPQNLSASRPQDRQFILSSKKLLLSDSGFYLCASQARTGLTTQYFGPGTRLLVL.

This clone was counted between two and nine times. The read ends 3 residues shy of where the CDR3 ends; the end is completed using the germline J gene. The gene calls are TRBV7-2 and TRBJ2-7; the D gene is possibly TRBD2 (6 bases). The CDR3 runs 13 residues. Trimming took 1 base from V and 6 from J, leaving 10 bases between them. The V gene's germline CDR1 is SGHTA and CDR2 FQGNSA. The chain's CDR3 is CASSLVGSGEQYF. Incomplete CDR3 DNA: TGTGCCAGCAGCTTAGTCGGGAGCGGCGAG. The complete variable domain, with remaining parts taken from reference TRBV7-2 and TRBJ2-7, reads GAGVSQSPSNKVTEKGKDVELRCDPISGHTALYWYRQSLGQGLEFLIYFQGNSAPDKSGLPSDRFSAERTGGSVSTLTIQRTQQEDSAVYLCASSLVGSGEQYFGPGTRLTVT.

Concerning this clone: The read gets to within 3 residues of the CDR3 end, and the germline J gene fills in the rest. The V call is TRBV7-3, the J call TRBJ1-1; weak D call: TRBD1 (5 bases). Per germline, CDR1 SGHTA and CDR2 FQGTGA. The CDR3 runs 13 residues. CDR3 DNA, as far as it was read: TGTGCCAGCAGCCCAGGACACTACTACGAA. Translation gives CASSPGHYYE. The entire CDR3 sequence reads CASSPGHYYEAFF. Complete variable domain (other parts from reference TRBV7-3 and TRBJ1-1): GAGVSQTPSNKVTEKGKYVELRCDPISGHTALYWYRQSLGQGPEFLIYFQGTGAADDSGLPNDRFFAVRPEGSVSTLKIQRTERGDSAVYLCASSPGHYYEAFFGQGTRLTVV.

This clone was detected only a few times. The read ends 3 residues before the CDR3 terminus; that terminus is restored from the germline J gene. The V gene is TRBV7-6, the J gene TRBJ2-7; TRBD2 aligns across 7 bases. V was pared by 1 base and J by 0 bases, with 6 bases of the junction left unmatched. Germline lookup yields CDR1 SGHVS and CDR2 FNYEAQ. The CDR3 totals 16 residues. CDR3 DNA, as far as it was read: TGTGCCAGCAGCTTAGGGCTAGCGGAGAGCTCCTACGAG. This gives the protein CASSLGLAESSYE. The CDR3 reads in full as CASSLGLAESSYEQYF.

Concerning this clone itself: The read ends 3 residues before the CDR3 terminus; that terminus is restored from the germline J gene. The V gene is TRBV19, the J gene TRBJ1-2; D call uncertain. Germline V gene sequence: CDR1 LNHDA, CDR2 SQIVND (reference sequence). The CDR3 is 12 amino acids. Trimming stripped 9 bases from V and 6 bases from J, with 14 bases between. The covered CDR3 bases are TGTGCCAGCCGAGAGGGTGGTCATGGC. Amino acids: CASREGGHG. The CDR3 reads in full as CASREGGHGYTF.

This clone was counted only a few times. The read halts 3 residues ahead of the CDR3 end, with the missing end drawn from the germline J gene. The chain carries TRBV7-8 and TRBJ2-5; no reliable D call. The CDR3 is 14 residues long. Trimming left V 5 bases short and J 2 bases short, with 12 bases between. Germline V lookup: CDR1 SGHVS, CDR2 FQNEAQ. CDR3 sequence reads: CASSPVETQETQYF. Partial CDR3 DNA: TGTGCCAGCAGCCCGGTGGAGACTCAAGAGACC. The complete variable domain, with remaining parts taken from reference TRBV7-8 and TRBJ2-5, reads GAGVSQSPRYKVAKRGQDVALRCDPISGHVSLFWYQQALGQGPEFLTYFQNEAQLDKSGLPSDRFFAERPEGSVSTLKIQRTQQEDSAVYLCASSPVETQETQYFGPGTRLLVL.

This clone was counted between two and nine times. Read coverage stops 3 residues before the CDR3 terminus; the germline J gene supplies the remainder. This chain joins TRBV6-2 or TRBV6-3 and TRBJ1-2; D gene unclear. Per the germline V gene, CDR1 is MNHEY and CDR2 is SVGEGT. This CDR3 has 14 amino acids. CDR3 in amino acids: CASSYSGYRPGYTF. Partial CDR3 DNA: TGTGCCAGCAGTTACTCAGGGTACAGACCGGGC.

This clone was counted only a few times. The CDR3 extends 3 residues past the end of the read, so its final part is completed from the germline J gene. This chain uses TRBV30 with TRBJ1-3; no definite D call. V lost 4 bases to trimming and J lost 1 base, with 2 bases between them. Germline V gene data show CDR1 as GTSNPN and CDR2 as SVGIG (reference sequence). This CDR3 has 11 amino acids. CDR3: CAWISGNTIYF. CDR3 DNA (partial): TGTGCCTGGATATCTGGAAACACC.

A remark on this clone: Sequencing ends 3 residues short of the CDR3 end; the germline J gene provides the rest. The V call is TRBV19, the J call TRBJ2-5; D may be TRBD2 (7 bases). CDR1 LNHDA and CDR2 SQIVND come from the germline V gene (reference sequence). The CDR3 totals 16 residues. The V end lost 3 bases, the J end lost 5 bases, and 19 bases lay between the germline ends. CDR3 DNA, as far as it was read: TGTGCCAGTAGTATCTCTGGACTCAAGGGGGGGGAGACC. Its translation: CASSISGLKGGET. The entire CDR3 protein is CASSISGLKGGETQYF.

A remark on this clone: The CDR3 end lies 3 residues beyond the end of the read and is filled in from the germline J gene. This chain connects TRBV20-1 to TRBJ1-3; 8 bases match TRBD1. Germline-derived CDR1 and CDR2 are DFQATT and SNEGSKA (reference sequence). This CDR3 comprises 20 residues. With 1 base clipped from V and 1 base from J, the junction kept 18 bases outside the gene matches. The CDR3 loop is CSARALSPVPDRVSGNTIYF. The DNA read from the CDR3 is TGCAGTGCTAGAGCCCTATCTCCGGTTCCGGACAGGGTTTCTGGAAACACC.

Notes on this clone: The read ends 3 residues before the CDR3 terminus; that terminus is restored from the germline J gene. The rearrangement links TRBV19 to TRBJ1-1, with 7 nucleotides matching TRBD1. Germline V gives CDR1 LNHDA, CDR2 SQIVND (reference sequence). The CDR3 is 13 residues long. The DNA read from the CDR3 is TGTGCCAGTAGTATTGGGACAGTACCTAAA. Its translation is CASSIGTVPK. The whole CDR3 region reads CASSIGTVPKAFF.